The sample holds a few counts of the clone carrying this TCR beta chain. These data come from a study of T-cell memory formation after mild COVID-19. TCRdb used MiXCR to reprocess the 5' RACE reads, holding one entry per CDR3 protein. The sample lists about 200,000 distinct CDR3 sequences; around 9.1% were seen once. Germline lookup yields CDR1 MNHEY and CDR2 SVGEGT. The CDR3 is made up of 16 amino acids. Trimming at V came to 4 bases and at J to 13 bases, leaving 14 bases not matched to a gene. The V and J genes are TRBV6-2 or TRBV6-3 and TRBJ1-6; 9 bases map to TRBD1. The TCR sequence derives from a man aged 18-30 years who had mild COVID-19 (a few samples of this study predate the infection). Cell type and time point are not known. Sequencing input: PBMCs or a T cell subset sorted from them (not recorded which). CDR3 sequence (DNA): TGTGCCAGCAGTTGGCGGACAGGGGTCGACGCGGGTCCCCTCCACTTT. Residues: CASSWRTGVDAGPLHF.